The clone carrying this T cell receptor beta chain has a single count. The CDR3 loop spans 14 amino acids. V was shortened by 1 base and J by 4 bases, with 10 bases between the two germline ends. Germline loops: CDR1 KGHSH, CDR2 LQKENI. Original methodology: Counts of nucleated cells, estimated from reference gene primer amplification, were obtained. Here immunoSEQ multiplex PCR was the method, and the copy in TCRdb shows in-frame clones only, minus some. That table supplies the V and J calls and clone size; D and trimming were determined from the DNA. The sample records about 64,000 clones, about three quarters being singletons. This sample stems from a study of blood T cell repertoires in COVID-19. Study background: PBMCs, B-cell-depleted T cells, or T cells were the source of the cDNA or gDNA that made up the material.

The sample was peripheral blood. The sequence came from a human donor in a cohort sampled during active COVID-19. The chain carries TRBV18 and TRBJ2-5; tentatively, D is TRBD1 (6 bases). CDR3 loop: CASSPRQGLETQYF. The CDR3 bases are TGTGCCAGCTCACCACGTCAGGGGCTAGAGACCCAGTACTTC.